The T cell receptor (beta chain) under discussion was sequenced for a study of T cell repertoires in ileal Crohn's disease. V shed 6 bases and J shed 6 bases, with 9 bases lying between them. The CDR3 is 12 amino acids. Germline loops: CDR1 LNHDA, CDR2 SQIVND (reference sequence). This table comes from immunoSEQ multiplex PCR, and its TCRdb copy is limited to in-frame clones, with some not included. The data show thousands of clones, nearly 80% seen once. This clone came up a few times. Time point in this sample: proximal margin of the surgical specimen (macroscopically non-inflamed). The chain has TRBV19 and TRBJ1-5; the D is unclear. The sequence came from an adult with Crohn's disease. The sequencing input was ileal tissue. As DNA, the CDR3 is TGTGCCAGTAGAGAGAGTTCTCAGCCCCAGCATTTT. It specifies CASRESSQPQHF.